This T cell receptor (beta chain) was sequenced during a study of blood T cell repertoires in COVID-19. The wider study: The study drew acute and convalescent COVID-19 samples from the United States, Italy and Spain. T cells, B-cell-depleted T cells, or PBMCs provided the cDNA or gDNA that served as material.

Per the original data handling: Amplification with reference gene primers provided the estimates of nucleated cell counts. Libraries were prepared by immunoSEQ multiplex PCR; TCRdb keeps only in-frame clonotypes and omits some of them. V, J and clone size were drawn from that table, and D and trimming were deduced from the DNA. The sample holds around 200,000 clones, about nine tenths seen once. V shed 4 bases and J 6 bases; nucleotides not matched to a gene: 5. The germline gives CDR1 MGHDK, CDR2 SYGVNS. The CDR3 spans 14 residues. The chain joins TRBV25-1 to TRBJ2-2, with TRBD1 matching 7 bases. This receptor was identified in a man aged 45-65 years with acute or convalescent COVID-19. Material: peripheral blood. The CDR3 loop reads CASSARQGSGELFF. The CDR3 region has the DNA TGTGCCAGCAGTGCCAGACAGGGTTCCGGGGAGCTGTTTTTT.